The subject of this entry is one T cell receptor (beta chain). The data were taken from a study of patients and donors after allogeneic stem cell transplantation. Germline lookup yields CDR1 MNHNY and CDR2 SVGAGI (reference sequence). The CDR3 has 13 amino acids. Trimming removed 7 bases from V and 6 bases from J, with 12 bases in between. TCRdb ran MiXCR on the RT-PCR reads and lists one entry per CDR3 protein. Here the sample spans 150,000 to 200,000 distinct CDR3 sequences, nearly 25% being singletons. J is TRBJ2-2 and V is TRBV6-6; D uncertain. This clonotype was sampled from a human donor who was either an allogeneic HSCT recipient or a stem cell or donor lymphocyte infusion donor (not recorded which). It is not recorded whose cells these are; they may come from a transplant donor. Material: blood, either unsorted or a sorted T cell fraction (not recorded which). This CDR3 is CASTSFGAGELFF. DNA for the CDR3: TGTGCCAGCACCTCCTTTGGGGCCGGGGAGCTGTTTTTT.